This T cell receptor (beta chain) is drawn from a study of shared clonotypes between healthy human individuals. The CDR3 is 17 amino acids. The germline gives CDR1 SNHLY, CDR2 FYNNEI. Clones were read by immunoSEQ multiplex PCR, and TCRdb kept only the in-frame ones, dropping some. Among more than 2 million clones listed, about 95% were seen once. The naive CD8 subset, CD45RO-negative cells positively selected for CCR7, excluded terminally differentiated effector memory CD45RA+ cells. With respect to this clone: The junction and the germline gene differ at one end; a read error may be behind it.

V gene TRBV2 combines with J gene TRBJ1-2; 9 nucleotides align to TRBD1. Material: naive CD8+ T cells sorted from blood. The source is a man in his late teens or twenties in good health. The CDR3 bases are TGTGCCGGCAGTGCCCTAATCCCGGGACAGGGATCCTATGGCTACACCTTC. It specifies CAGSALIPGQGSYGYTF.